The clone carrying this T cell receptor (beta chain) was counted only a few times. Assay used: immunoSEQ multiplex PCR; TCRdb lists only in-frame clones, some missing. The sample gives under 75,000 clones, approximately 72% of which show up once; 4.5% to 5% is in the top ten. This record belongs to a study of blood T cell repertoires in COVID-19. Trimming removed 0 bases from V and 7 bases from J, with 14 bases in between. The CDR3 loop spans 14 amino acids. Germline values: CDR1 SGDLS, CDR2 YYNGEE. The clonotype comes from an older woman with COVID-19, enrolled during active disease. The chain is built from TRBV9 and TRBJ2-7; D is perhaps TRBD1 (5 bases). Sequenced material: peripheral blood. DNA of the CDR3: TGTGCCAGCAGCGTAGACGGCAGGGTGGGAGAGCAGTACTTC. As protein: CASSVDGRVGEQYF. The full variable domain, its missing parts supplied by reference TRBV9 and TRBJ2-7, is DSGVTQTPKHLITATGQRVTLRCSPRSGDLSVYWYQQSLDQGLQFLIQYYNGEERAKGNILERFSAQQFPDLHSELNLSSLELGDSALYFCASSVDGRVGEQYFGPGTRLTVT.